The present entry profiles one T cell receptor beta chain with its context. The authors' processing: Reference gene primer amplification in the assay estimated nucleated cell counts. Measured with immunoSEQ multiplex PCR; TCRdb has only the in-frame clones, and not every one. The D gene and trimming were derived from the DNA, and the V and J assignments and clone size from that table. Of fewer than 200,000 clones in the sample, around nine tenths were seen once. The data were taken from a study of blood T cell repertoires in COVID-19. The sample consisted of peripheral blood. This sequence originates from a man in his fifties or sixties with acute or convalescent COVID-19.

CDR3 sequence (DNA): TGTGCCAGCAGCCCCCAGTACTCAGGCGAGCAGTACTTC. It codes for CASSPQYSGEQYF. The gene calls are TRBV14 and TRBJ2-7; D is undetermined. V was shortened by 4 bases and J by 6 bases, with 13 bases between the two germline ends. The CDR3 length is 13 residues. Germline loops: CDR1 SGHDN, CDR2 FVKESK.